These 6 T cell receptor beta chains were all obtained from the same sample, sequenced in a study of blood T cells in healthy people across ages. PCR was performed a second time for roughly 7 to 11 cycles using a sample-barcoded 5' primer and a J-beta primer mix. TCRdb used MiXCR to reprocess the 5' RACE reads, holding one entry per CDR3 protein. The table includes some 730,000 distinct CDR3 sequences, 20% to 25% detected once. The sequenced sample was blood. Source of these receptors: a man in his sixties or seventies in good health.

The chain couples TRBV15 to TRBJ2-7, with D hard to call. V lost 0 bases to trimming and J lost 2 bases, with 5 bases between them. Looked up from germline, CDR1 is LNHNV and CDR2 is YYDKDF (reference sequence). The CDR3 consists of 13 residues. Here the CDR3 DNA reads TGTGCCACCAGCAGAGATAAGCCCTACGAGCAGTACGTC. Protein: CATSRDKPYEQYV.

This chain joins TRBV10-3 and TRBJ2-1, with D possibly being TRBD2 (5 bases). The CDR3 sequence is 15 residues long. CDR1 and CDR2 (germline): ENHRY, SYGVKD. V dropped 4 bases and J dropped 0 bases, with 10 bases sitting between them. The CDR3 DNA follows: TGTGCCATCAGTGTTGTGGCGGGCTCCTACAATGAGCAGTTCTTC. Its protein product is CAISVVAGSYNEQFF.

This clonotype was seen only once. The chain is built from TRBV12-3 or TRBV12-4 and TRBJ2-4; the match to TRBD1 covers 7 bases. Trimming at V came to 6 bases and at J to 4 bases, leaving 15 bases not matched to a gene. The CDR3 covers 17 residues. CDR3 DNA sequence: TGTGCCAGCAGCGGACAAAGGACCGGGACAGTAAAAAACATTCAGTACTTC. Protein sequence: CASSGQRTGTVKNIQYF.

This clonotype appeared a few times. V and J are TRBV6-5 and TRBJ2-1; D might be TRBD2 (7 bases). This CDR3 has 15 residues. The germline gives CDR1 MNHEY, CDR2 SVGAGI. V was clipped by 6 bases and J by 3 bases, with 15 bases between them. CDR3 protein: CASRRAGAFYNEQFF. CDR3 DNA sequence: TGTGCCAGCAGACGGGCGGGGGCCTTCTACAATGAGCAGTTCTTC.

This clonotype was recorded a few times. The CDR3, as DNA: TGTGCCAGTACCAAGACAGGGGACCAAGAGACCCAGTACTTC. Translated: CASTKTGDQETQYF. The chain links TRBV19 to TRBJ2-5; 8 bases fit TRBD1. Per the germline V gene, CDR1 is LNHDA and CDR2 is SQIVND (reference sequence). Unmatched junction bases numbered 4, after V lost 7 bases and J lost 0 bases. The CDR3 contains 14 residues.

The table lists this clonotype with a count of one. The rearrangement joins TRBV20-1 to TRBJ2-3; 12 bases align to TRBD2. The V segment lost 5 bases and the J segment 5 bases; nucleotides outside the gene matches: 8. CDR1 and CDR2 from the germline V gene are DFQATT and SNEGSKA (reference sequence). This CDR3 is built from 15 residues. CDR3 bases: TGCAGTGCTGATCGACTAGCGGGGGCCCGAGATACGCAGTATTTT. It yields the protein CSADRLAGARDTQYF.